Listed below are T cell receptor beta chains from one sample, sequenced in a study of OX40 agonist ivuxolimab in advanced cancers. TCRdb keeps only in-frame clones here, not all; method: immunoSEQ multiplex PCR. Here the sample spans about 60,000 clones, 80% to 90% being singletons. This specimen was CD4+ or CD8+ T cells sorted from blood, taken in a trial of the OX40 agonist ivuxolimab. The receptors come from an adult with an advanced solid tumor such as melanoma, head and neck, liver or kidney cancer. CDR3s include the opening cysteine and the closing phenylalanine or tryptophan. Each record gives: J gene, CDR3 length, V gene, CDR3 protein.

>TRBJ2-7|14|TRBV11-3
CASSLAPNSYEQYF
>TRBJ2-1|17|TRBV7-9
CASSLGTSKHNFNEQFF
>TRBJ2-7|16|TRBV6-6
CASSPLPGQGAGEQYF
>TRBJ2-2|15|TRBV19
CASRRTQTNTGELFF
>TRBJ2-1|13|TRBV9
CASSATTSTEQFF
>TRBJ2-2|14|TRBV9
CASSVIATTGELFF
>TRBJ1-2|14|TRBV6-5
CASSTPVTFYGYTF
>TRBJ1-2|16|TRBV6-1
CASSEISQGLGYGYTF
>TRBJ1-1|14|TRBV2
CASSPRTGSTEAFF
>TRBJ2-7|12|TRBV7-2
CASSLDGDEQYF
>TRBJ1-2|16|TRBV4-1
CASSQDAGGDNYGYTF
>TRBJ1-2|14|TRBV7-9
CASSLAALNYGYTF
>TRBJ2-1|17|TRBV5-6
CASSYIAGGPLTGEQFF
>TRBJ2-1|14|TRBV5-1
CASSDRAGDNEQFF
>TRBJ2-7|15|TRBV6-5
CASSGQGVSSYEQYF
>TRBJ2-5|15|TRBV5-1
CASSLVGTRSETQYF
>TRBJ1-1|14|TRBV6-6
CASSRSHKIPEAFF
>TRBJ1-6|15|TRBV7-9
CASSFGTAYNSPLHF
>TRBJ1-2|13|TRBV9
CASSPRQLYGYTF
>TRBJ2-5|13|TRBV6-6
CASSYSEAETQYF
>TRBJ2-1|13|TRBV7-2
CASSLSRYNEQFF
>TRBJ2-2|16|TRBV9
CASSPILAGEAGELFF
>TRBJ2-5|15|TRBV7-9
CASSFPGGGPETQYF
>TRBJ1-4|15|TRBV9
CASSVSSTGGEKLFF
>TRBJ1-1|14|TRBV15
CATSRVFGTSEAFF
>TRBJ2-3|15|TRBV7-6
CASSLGAGTSDTQYF
>TRBJ2-1|13|TRBV5-6
CASSWDPYNEQFF
>TRBJ2-3|15|TRBV11-3
CASSFRTADTDTQYF
>TRBJ2-2|15|TRBV19
CASSTRTGQTGELFF
>TRBJ2-5|14|TRBV14
CASSSPGAGETQYF
>TRBJ1-6|14|TRBV5-4
CASSLSGYNSPLHF
>TRBJ2-2|13|TRBV13
CASSPNPTGELFF
>TRBJ1-3|15|TRBV7-2
CASRTTGVSGNTIYF
>TRBJ2-1|14|TRBV9
CASSGNMGQGYQFF
>TRBJ2-7|16|TRBV5-1
CASSLEGAQSSYEQYF
>TRBJ2-5|16|TRBV5-1
CASSQAASGIRGTQYF
>TRBJ2-1|16|TRBV6-5
CASSYGSAPSYNEQFF
>TRBJ2-3|14|TRBV30
CAWSVLAGGDTQYF
>TRBJ2-1|15|TRBV2
CASREGLGGRNEQFF
>TRBJ2-3|11|TRBV11-2
CASSLMGTQYF
>TRBJ2-1|15|TRBV5-4
CASSLEQGGYNEQFF
>TRBJ1-2|14|TRBV21-1
CASNKLGTRYGYTF
>TRBJ2-2|16|TRBV2
CASSGGGGANTGELFF
>TRBJ2-7|14|TRBV5-4
CASSLAGRSYEQYF
>TRBJ2-7|15|TRBV29-1
CSVRLGGGGEGEQYF
>TRBJ2-1|16|TRBV5-4
CASSSPSGRSYNEQFF
>TRBJ1-2|15|TRBV2
CASTEYRATVGGYTF
>TRBJ2-5|17|TRBV5-8
CASSFFPGQGFQETQYF
>TRBJ2-1|11|TRBV19
CASSARGEQFF
>TRBJ2-1|16|TRBV19
CASSIGPAGEANEQFF
>TRBJ1-5|14|TRBV5-1
CASSLQGTDQPQHF
>TRBJ1-1|12|TRBV5-1
CASSLGGQEAFF
>TRBJ1-1|14|TRBV6-5
CASSYGLRGTEAFF
>TRBJ1-2|17|TRBV19
CASSMLRTGGAGYGYTF
>TRBJ1-2|14|TRBV4-1
CASSIQGHSYGYTF
>TRBJ2-7|15|TRBV4-3
CASSPTSTRSHEQYF
>TRBJ1-1|20|TRBV4-1
CASSPREGSSVDFWATEAFF
>TRBJ1-1|13|TRBV29-1
CSAPGPLRAEAFF
>TRBJ2-3|18|TRBV29-1
CSVEGEVSGAGGLDTQYF
>TRBJ1-1|14|TRBV30
CAWSRKAGGGEAFF